This is a list of T cell receptor beta chains from one sample in a study of CXCR3-negative and CXCR3-positive naive CD8 T cells. From its re-call of the 5' RACE reads, TCRdb lists each CDR3 protein once, without DNA. This sample's table has around 130,000 distinct CDR3 sequences. Sequencing was performed on naive CXCR3+ CD8+ T cells from blood. These receptor sequences come from a human donor in good health. Some clones in this sample may be carry-over from other donors' samples. CDR3s include the opening cysteine and the closing phenylalanine or tryptophan.

V	J	CDR3
TRBV20-1	TRBJ1-1	CSARVEDLIKVNTEAFF
TRBV24-1	TRBJ2-1	CATSAGQSSYNEQFF
TRBV20-1	TRBJ2-7	CSARDWTGDTYEQYF
TRBV11-2	TRBJ2-7	CASSTGLAGGDEQYF
TRBV4-1	TRBJ2-7	CASSQITGGLDEQYF
TRBV29-1	TRBJ2-6	CSALGQVPSSGANVLTF
TRBV29-1	TRBJ2-7	CSVEPGGSYEQYF
TRBV10-2	TRBJ1-5	CASSENLEGQPQHF
TRBV30	TRBJ2-5	CAWSVEGHGTQYF
TRBV4-3	TRBJ2-3	CASSDRSSTDTQYF
TRBV7-9	TRBJ2-7	CASSLVPLGVYEQYF
TRBV29-1	TRBJ2-1	CSVEAASYNEQFF
TRBV4-2	TRBJ2-7	CASSQDRAGAEHEQYF
TRBV7-6	TRBJ2-3	CASSSPDSADTQYF
TRBV7-6	TRBJ2-5	CASSPGGRETQYF
TRBV7-9	TRBJ2-3	CASSPTSSTGTQYF
TRBV7-7	TRBJ2-5	CASSEAGGPTGAQYF
TRBV9	TRBJ2-1	CASSVSDYNEQFF
TRBV29-1	TRBJ2-1	CSVEPESSYNEQLF
TRBV10-2	TRBJ1-2	CASSLDRGYGYTF
TRBV5-1	TRBJ2-3	CASIPEGRRVRPSTDTQYF
TRBV4-1	TRBJ2-5	CASSQVLQETQYF
TRBV7-2	TRBJ1-2	CASSPDRGGGYTF
TRBV6-5	TRBJ2-7	CASSYSISGSVEQYF
TRBV29-1	TRBJ2-7	CSVVVLGHSYEQYF
TRBV11-2	TRBJ2-2	CASSIYRDTGELFF
TRBV7-9	TRBJ2-1	CASSLALADEQFF
TRBV29-1	TRBJ1-2	CSVEDRGDYGYTF
TRBV5-6	TRBJ2-7	CASSFRSVYEQYF
TRBV9	TRBJ1-1	CASSVDSTGGKAEAFF
TRBV27	TRBJ1-2	CASRTTRVDVSSPANYGYTF
TRBV12-3/TRBV12-4	TRBJ2-7	CASSLGGIYEQYF
TRBV29-1	TRBJ2-1	CSVEGQGASYNEQFF
TRBV27	TRBJ2-7	CASSARGQTYEQYF
TRBV5-6	TRBJ1-1	CASSLDWRDNTEAFF
TRBV20-1	TRBJ2-7	CSAWPAGDSYEQYF
TRBV5-1	TRBJ2-7	CASSPDRGALEQYF
TRBV4-3	TRBJ2-5	CASSQGIAGQETQYF
TRBV11-1	TRBJ2-5	CASSSPDTQETQYF
TRBV28	TRBJ1-6	CASSLWSEMLNSPLHF
TRBV21-1	TRBJ1-1	CASSKVGGAETEAFF
TRBV12-5	TRBJ2-7	CASGLEFGTYEQYF
TRBV29-1	TRBJ2-3	CSVEGADRDADTQYF
TRBV7-9	TRBJ1-2	CASSPPTGTGSGYTF
TRBV4-3	TRBJ1-4	CASSQDRGTGDEKLFF
TRBV28	TRBJ1-2	CASSLTPFGYGYTF
TRBV14	TRBJ1-4	CASSQVPLAANEKLFF
TRBV19	TRBJ2-3	CASSIISGSTDTQYF
TRBV3-1	TRBJ1-1	CASSQARQVWSEAFF
TRBV15	TRBJ2-3	CATSRENTDTQYF